These 21 T cell receptor beta chains came from one sample sequenced in a study of blood T cells in healthy people across ages. The use of a sample-barcoded 5' primer and a J-beta primer mix characterized a second PCR of about 7 to 12 cycles. TCRdb ran MiXCR on the 5' RACE reads and lists one entry per CDR3 protein. The repertoire holds around 1.5 million distinct CDR3 sequences, with 42% as singletons. The source material was blood. The receptors here all came from a woman aged 18-29 years in good health.

The chain is built from TRBV9 and TRBJ2-7; 9 bases match TRBD2. The CDR3 is 15 amino acids. J gave up 7 bases and V 0 bases, and 8 bases lay outside the gene matches. Germline CDR1 and CDR2: SGDLS and YYNGEE. This CDR3 is CASSVAPSGIREQYF. CDR3 in DNA: TGTGCCAGCAGCGTAGCTCCTAGCGGGATACGGGAGCAGTACTTC.

This chain links TRBV20-1 with TRBJ2-7; 7 bases are shared with TRBD2. V trimming: 6 bases; J trimming: 7 bases; junction bases outside the gene matches: 18. Germline CDR1 is DFQATT and CDR2 is SNEGSKA (reference sequence). This CDR3 contains 15 residues. The CDR3 nucleotides are TGCAGTGCCCCCCCTAGCGGACTATCCTACAATGAGCAGTACTTC. This codes for CSAPPSGLSYNEQYF.

The chain is built from TRBV6-1 and TRBJ2-1; 7 nucleotides match TRBD2. The CDR3 runs 13 residues. Germline V gives CDR1 MNHNS, CDR2 SASEGT. V lost 8 bases, J lost 4 bases, and 5 bases stayed unmatched. This chain's CDR3 is CASGTREYNEQFF. The DNA of the CDR3 is TGTGCCAGCGGGACGCGGGAGTACAATGAGCAGTTCTTC.

In its sample, this clonotype was seen a few times. Relative to the germline gene, one junction end is altered; a read error may explain this. In DNA form, the CDR3 reads TGTGCCGGCAGCTACAGCGGGGGGGTCTCCTACAATGAGCAGTTCTTC. Translated: CAGSYSGGVSYNEQFF. The gene calls are TRBV7-2 and TRBJ2-1; the match to TRBD2 covers 10 bases. CDR1 SGHTA and CDR2 FQGNSA come from the germline V gene. The CDR3 loop spans 16 amino acids.

This chain connects TRBV20-1 to TRBJ1-2; a possible D gene is TRBD1 (5 bases). Germline V gives CDR1 DFQATT, CDR2 SNEGSKA (reference sequence). This CDR3 is 15 amino acids long. V was trimmed by 2 bases and J by 8 bases, leaving 21 bases between them. As DNA, the CDR3 is TGCAGTGCTAGAAGTTTTGGGGGAGGTGTGGAGGGCTACACCTTC. It codes for CSARSFGGGVEGYTF.

This rearrangement joins TRBV7-9 to TRBJ1-2; tentatively, D is TRBD1 (6 bases). Trimming took 5 bases from V and 3 from J, leaving 22 bases between them. The CDR3 is 17 amino acids. CDR1 is SEHNR, CDR2 FQNEAQ, per germline (reference sequence). CDR3 sequence (DNA): TGTGCCAGCAGCCCCGGGCGTACAGGGAACCGCGACTATGGCTACACCTTC. Translated, it gives CASSPGRTGNRDYGYTF. Full variable domain (missing parts from reference TRBV7-9 and TRBJ1-2): DTGVSQNPRHKITKRGQNVTFRCDPISEHNRLYWYRQTLGQGPEFLTYFQNEAQLEKSRLLSDRFSAERPKGSFSTLEIQRTEQGDSAMYLCASSPGRTGNRDYGYTFGSGTRLTVV.

V and J are TRBV20-1 and TRBJ2-5, with D perhaps TRBD2 (5 bases). The ends were cut back, 6 bases at V and 5 bases at J, with 16 bases in the middle. CDR3 size: 13 residues. Germline V lookup: CDR1 DFQATT, CDR2 SNEGSKA (reference sequence). For the CDR3, the DNA is TGCAGTGCCCTCCCTAGCACTGGGGAGACCCAGTACTTC. Translation: CSALPSTGETQYF.

This chain joins TRBV2 and TRBJ2-1, with TRBD2 matching over 7 bases. Germline V gene data show CDR1 as SNHLY and CDR2 as FYNNEI. V lost 2 bases, J lost 7 bases, and 2 bases stayed unmatched. This CDR3 is 13 amino acids long. The CDR3 region is CASSERGSNEQFF. DNA of the CDR3: TGTGCCAGCAGTGAACGCGGGAGTAATGAGCAGTTCTTC.

This clonotype was detected many times. The rearrangement links TRBV29-1 to TRBJ2-3; 9 bases line up with TRBD1. Germline CDR1 is SQVTM and CDR2 is ANQGSEA. V gave up 3 bases and J gave up 3 bases; unmatched junction bases: 7. The CDR3 length is 15 residues. This CDR3 reads CSVDLRDRATDTQYF. CDR3 sequence (DNA): TGCAGCGTTGATTTACGGGACAGGGCAACAGATACGCAGTATTTT.

The V and J genes are TRBV10-3 and TRBJ2-7, with 10 bases identical to TRBD1. The DNA end lines up better with TRBJ2-5; the J call may be wrong. The germline CDR1 and CDR2 sequences are ENHRY and SYGVKD. The CDR3 is 15 residues long. As DNA, the CDR3 is TGTGCCATCAAATCCGGGACAGGGGACCGGGAGACCCAGTACTTC. Translated, it gives CAIKSGTGDRETQYF.

The chain uses TRBV12-3 or TRBV12-4 and TRBJ2-5; no clear D. This CDR3 spans 13 amino acids. V was clipped by 0 bases and J by 5 bases, with 7 bases between them. The CDR3 reads CASSLAASETQYF. The DNA of the CDR3 is TGTGCCAGCAGTTTAGCAGCATCGGAGACCCAGTACTTC.

This chain joins TRBV20-1 and TRBJ2-4; D uncertain. The CDR3 spans 14 residues. V was shortened by 5 bases and J by 0 bases, with 11 bases between the two germline ends. Germline CDR1 reads DFQATT; CDR2 reads SNEGSKA (reference sequence). CDR3 amino acids: CSADWTIAKNIQYF. The CDR3 DNA follows: TGCAGTGCTGATTGGACGATAGCCAAAAACATTCAGTACTTC.

This clonotype was seen a few times. V gene TRBV6-1 combines with J gene TRBJ2-5; a possible D gene is TRBD1 (5 bases). The CDR3 has 13 amino acids. With 3 bases removed from V and 4 bases from J, the gap between germline ends came to 9 bases. Germline-derived CDR1 and CDR2 are MNHNS and SASEGT. CDR3 region: CASSEGLTETQYF. The CDR3 coding sequence is TGTGCCAGCAGTGAGGGGCTTACAGAGACCCAGTACTTC.

Only a few counts were recorded for this clonotype. The rearrangement uses TRBV6-1 and TRBJ1-4; a possible D gene is TRBD1 (5 bases). The CDR3 spans 14 residues. Germline V gene lookup returns CDR1 MNHNS and CDR2 SASEGT. Trimming took off 6 bases at V and 7 bases at J, with 15 bases between the two ends. The chain's CDR3 is CASSVGAAGEKLFF. CDR3 coding DNA: TGTGCCAGCAGCGTCGGGGCAGCGGGTGAAAAACTGTTTTTT.

This clonotype was seen only once. One end of the junction does not line up with germline, which may come from a read error. This chain uses TRBV10-2 with TRBJ2-5; the match to TRBD2 covers 15 bases. CDR1 is WSHSY, CDR2 SAAADI, per germline. The CDR3 extends over 17 amino acids. CDR3 loop: CAGRGLAGGAYQETQYF. CDR3 in DNA: TGCGCCGGCAGAGGACTAGCGGGGGGGGCCTACCAAGAGACCCAGTACTTC.

This chain connects TRBV3-1 to TRBJ2-6; D is ambiguous. The V and J ends lost 1 base and 2 bases respectively, with 6 bases between them. The germline CDR1 and CDR2 sequences are LGHDT and YNNKEL (reference sequence). This CDR3 comprises 15 residues. CDR3 sequence (DNA): TGTGCCAGCAGCCAAGCCTGGGCTGGGGCCAACGTCCTGACTTTC. Amino acids: CASSQAWAGANVLTF.

This clonotype was observed at least ten times. The junction does not match germline at one end; this may be a read error. The chain carries TRBV5-1 and TRBJ2-3; D gene uncertain. Germline V gene data show CDR1 as SGHRS and CDR2 as YFSETQ. This CDR3 is 11 amino acids long. CDR3 nucleotide sequence: TGTGCCAGCAGGTACACAGATACGCAGTATTTT. It specifies CASRYTDTQYF.

This chain links TRBV29-1 with TRBJ2-7, with 7 bases matching TRBD2. V dropped 7 bases and J dropped 0; count of bases not matched to a gene: 3. Germline values: CDR1 SQVTM, CDR2 ANQGSEA. CDR3 size: 12 residues. CDR3 region: CSAGEGSYEQYF. Here the CDR3 DNA reads TGCAGCGCCGGGGAGGGCTCCTACGAGCAGTACTTC.

V is TRBV7-9 and J is TRBJ2-1; 10 bases are shared with TRBD1. The junction had 13 bases not matched to a gene; V was cut back by 5 bases and J by 12 bases. There are 15 residues in the CDR3. Germline CDR1 and CDR2: SEHNR and FQNEAQ (reference sequence). The CDR3, as DNA: TGTGCCAGCAGCCTACCGGGACAGGGGCGAGGAGGGCAGTTCTTC. It translates to CASSLPGQGRGGQFF. The variable domain in full, with the rest retrieved from reference TRBV7-9 and TRBJ2-1, is DTGVSQNPRHKITKRGQNVTFRCDPISEHNRLYWYRQTLGQGPEFLTYFQNEAQLEKSRLLSDRFSAERPKGSFSTLEIQRTEQGDSAMYLCASSLPGQGRGGQFFGPGTRLTVL.

J is TRBJ2-3 and V is TRBV12-3 or TRBV12-4; 13 bases are shared with TRBD2. Trimming took 6 bases from V and 1 from J; bases not matched to a gene: 13. This CDR3 contains 19 residues. CDR3 nucleotides: TGTGCCAGCAGAGACGAAACAGCCGGGACTAGCGGGGGCACAGATACGCAGTATTTT. Protein product: CASRDETAGTSGGTDTQYF.

The V gene is TRBV20-1, the J gene TRBJ2-7; D not resolved. From germline, CDR1 is DFQATT and CDR2 SNEGSKA (reference sequence). V lost 0 bases and J 0 bases, leaving 21 bases between the germline ends. The CDR3 totals 18 residues. The CDR3 nucleotides read TGCAGTGCTAGAGATACCTCTGCCCCGGAACGCCGCTCCTACGAGCAGTACTTC. Protein product: CSARDTSAPERRSYEQYF.